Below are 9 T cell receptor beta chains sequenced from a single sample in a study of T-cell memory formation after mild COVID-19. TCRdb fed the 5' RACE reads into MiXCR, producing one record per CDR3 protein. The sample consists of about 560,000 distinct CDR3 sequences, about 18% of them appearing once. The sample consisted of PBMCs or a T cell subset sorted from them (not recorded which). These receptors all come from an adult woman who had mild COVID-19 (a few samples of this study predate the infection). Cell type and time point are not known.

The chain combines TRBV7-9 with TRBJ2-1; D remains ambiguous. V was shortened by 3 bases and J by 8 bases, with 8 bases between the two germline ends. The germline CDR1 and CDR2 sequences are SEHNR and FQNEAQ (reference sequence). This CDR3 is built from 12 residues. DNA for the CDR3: TGTGCCAGCAGCTTTATTGGTGATGAGCAGTTCTTC. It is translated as CASSFIGDEQFF.

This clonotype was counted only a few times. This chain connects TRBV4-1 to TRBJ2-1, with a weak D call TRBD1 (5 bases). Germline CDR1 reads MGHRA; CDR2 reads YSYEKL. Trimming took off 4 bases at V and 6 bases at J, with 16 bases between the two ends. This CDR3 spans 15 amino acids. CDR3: CASSLSPSGFNEQFF. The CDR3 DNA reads TGCGCCAGCAGCCTAAGCCCCTCAGGGTTCAATGAGCAGTTCTTC.

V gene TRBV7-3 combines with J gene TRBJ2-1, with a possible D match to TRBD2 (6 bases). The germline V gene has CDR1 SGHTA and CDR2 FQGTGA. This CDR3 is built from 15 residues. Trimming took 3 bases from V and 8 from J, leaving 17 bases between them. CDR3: CASSLTPGGWYEQFF. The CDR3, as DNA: TGTGCCAGCAGCTTGACTCCCGGAGGGTGGTATGAGCAGTTCTTC.

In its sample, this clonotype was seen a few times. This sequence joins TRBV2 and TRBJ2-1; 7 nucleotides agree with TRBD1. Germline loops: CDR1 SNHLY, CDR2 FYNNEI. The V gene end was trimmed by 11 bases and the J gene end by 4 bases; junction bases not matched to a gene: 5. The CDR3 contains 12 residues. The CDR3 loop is CAGQQGYNEQFF. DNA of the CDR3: TGTGCCGGACAACAGGGGTACAATGAGCAGTTCTTC.

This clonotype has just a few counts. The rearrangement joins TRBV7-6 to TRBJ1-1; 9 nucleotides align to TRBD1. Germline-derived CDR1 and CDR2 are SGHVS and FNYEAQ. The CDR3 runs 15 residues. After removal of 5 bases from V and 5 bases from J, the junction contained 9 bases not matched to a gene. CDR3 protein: CASSEGAGTGTEAFF. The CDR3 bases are TGTGCCAGCAGCGAGGGAGCCGGGACAGGGACTGAAGCTTTCTTT.

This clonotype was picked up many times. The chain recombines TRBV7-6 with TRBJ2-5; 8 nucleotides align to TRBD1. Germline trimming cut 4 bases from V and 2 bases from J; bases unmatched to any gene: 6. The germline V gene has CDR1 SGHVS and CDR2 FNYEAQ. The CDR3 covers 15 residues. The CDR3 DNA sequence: TGTGCCAGCAGCTGGTTGGACAGGGAGCAAGAGACCCAGTACTTC. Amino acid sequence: CASSWLDREQETQYF.

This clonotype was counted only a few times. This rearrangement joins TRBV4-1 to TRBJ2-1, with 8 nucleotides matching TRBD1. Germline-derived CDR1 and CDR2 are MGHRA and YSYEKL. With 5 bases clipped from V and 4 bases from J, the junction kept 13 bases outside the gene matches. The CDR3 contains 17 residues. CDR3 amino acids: CASSYGTGHPQYNEQFF. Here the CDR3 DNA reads TGCGCCAGCAGCTATGGGACAGGCCACCCCCAATACAATGAGCAGTTCTTC.

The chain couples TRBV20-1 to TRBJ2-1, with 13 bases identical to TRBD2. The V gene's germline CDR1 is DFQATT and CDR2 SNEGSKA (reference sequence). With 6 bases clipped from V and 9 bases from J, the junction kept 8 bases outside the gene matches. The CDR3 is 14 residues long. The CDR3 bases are TGCAGTGCGGGACTAGCGGGGTCTATCGGTGAGCAGTTCTTC. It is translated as CSAGLAGSIGEQFF.

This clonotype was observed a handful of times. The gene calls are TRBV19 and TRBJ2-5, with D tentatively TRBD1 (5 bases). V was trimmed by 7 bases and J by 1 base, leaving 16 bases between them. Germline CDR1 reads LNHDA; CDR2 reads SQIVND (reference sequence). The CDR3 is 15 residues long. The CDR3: CASKVAGLGQETQYF. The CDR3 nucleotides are TGTGCCAGTAAGGTCGCAGGGTTAGGCCAAGAGACCCAGTACTTC.